The sequence of this T cell receptor (beta chain) was determined in a study of shared clonotypes between healthy human individuals. Recent acute infections and vaccinations were absent in the healthy HIV-negative adult donors. CD4+ cells underwent separation, giving CD45RA+ naive and CD45RA-negative memory subsets. TCRdb keeps only in-frame clones here, not all; method: immunoSEQ multiplex PCR. The table records roughly 2 million clones, about 94% of them present only once. This CDR3 region has 11 residues. V lost 3 bases to trimming and J lost 5 bases, with 7 bases between them. Germline V gene data show CDR1 as DFQATT and CDR2 as SNEGSKA (reference sequence).

Material: naive CD4+ T cells sorted from blood. Subset meaning: CD45RA+ positively selected. The genes are TRBV20-1 and TRBJ1-2, with a weak D call TRBD1 (5 bases). The receptor comes from a man younger than 35 in good health. CDR3 amino acids: CSASGAYGYTF. The CDR3 DNA is TGCAGTGCTAGCGGGGCGTATGGCTACACCTTC.